These 16 T cell receptor beta chains share one sample of origin, sequenced in a study of neurological immune-mediated disorders. TCRdb re-analysed the 5' RACE reads in MiXCR, keeping a single row per CDR3 protein. The table lists 70,000 to 95,000 distinct CDR3 sequences, roughly a sixth of them singletons, with 15% to 17% in the top ten. The sequenced sample consisted of PBMCs. Every receptor here comes from a woman aged 35 to 49 in good health.

The chain has TRBV7-2 and TRBJ2-2; TRBD1 matches at 7 bases. This CDR3 spans 17 amino acids. V was clipped by 5 bases and J by 2 bases; unmatched bases: 11. The germline V gene encodes CDR1 SGHTA and CDR2 FQGNSA. CDR3 sequence reads: CASSVDAGTVNTGELFF. The CDR3 coding sequence is TGTGCCAGCAGCGTAGACGCCGGGACAGTCAACACCGGGGAGCTGTTTTTT.

This clonotype was observed at least ten times. The chain couples TRBV12-3 or TRBV12-4 to TRBJ2-1; 10 nucleotides agree with TRBD1. This CDR3 has 15 residues. Losses at the gene ends were 6 bases for V and 3 bases for J; bases not matched to a gene: 5. CDR3 DNA sequence: TGTGCCAGCAGATCCGGGACAGGGGACTACAATGAGCAGTTCTTC. Its protein is CASRSGTGDYNEQFF.

This clonotype showed up many times. The V call is TRBV20-1, the J call TRBJ1-2; D is ambiguous. The germline V gene has CDR1 DFQATT and CDR2 SNEGSKA (reference sequence). Trimming left V 5 bases short and J 6 bases short, with 10 bases between. The CDR3 length is 11 residues. The CDR3 region has the DNA TGCAGTGCTCCCCGCGGGGATGGCTACACCTTC. Its translation: CSAPRGDGYTF.

As to this clonotype: A much larger clone differs by one base, so this may be a read error. This chain connects TRBV6-2 or TRBV6-3 to TRBJ1-1; TRBD1 agrees at 10 bases. Germline values: CDR1 MNHEY, CDR2 SVGEGT. The CDR3 has 15 amino acids. V trimming: 1 base; J trimming: 5 bases; junction bases outside the gene matches: 4. CDR3 in DNA: TGTGCCAGCAGTTACTTCGGACAGGGGGGGACTGAAGCTTTCTTT. Protein: CASSYFGQGGTEAFF.

There are many counts of this clonotype. This rearrangement joins TRBV5-1 to TRBJ1-1; TRBD1 agrees at 8 bases. CDR1 and CDR2 (germline): SGHRS, YFSETQ. The CDR3 consists of 14 residues. Trimming removed 3 bases from V and 0 bases from J; junction bases left unmatched: 1. CDR3 in amino acids: CASSWTGMNTEAFF. The CDR3, as DNA: TGCGCCAGCAGCTGGACAGGGATGAACACTGAAGCTTTCTTT.

In its sample, this clonotype was seen many times. The gene calls are TRBV5-5 and TRBJ1-1; D unresolved. With 4 bases removed from V and 4 bases from J, the gap between germline ends came to 8 bases. The germline V gene encodes CDR1 SGHKS and CDR2 YYEKEE (reference sequence). The CDR3 runs 12 residues. The CDR3 DNA reads as TGTGCCAGCAGCCAAGACACCACTGAAGCTTTCTTT. Its translation: CASSQDTTEAFF. Based on the CDR3 plus reference TRBV5-5 and TRBJ1-1, the full variable domain is DAGVTQSPTHLIKTRGQQVTLRCSPISGHKSVSWYQQVLGQGPQFIFQYYEKEERGRGNFPDRFSARQFPNYSSELNVNALLLGDSALYLCASSQDTTEAFFGQGTRLTVV.

This clonotype was observed many times. The chain couples TRBV10-3 to TRBJ1-5, with no clear D. Looked up from germline, CDR1 is ENHRY and CDR2 is SYGVKD. The CDR3 extends over 14 amino acids. The V end was cut by 3 bases, the J end by 7 bases, with 13 bases between. The CDR3 region has the DNA TGTGCCATCAGTGAAAGGACGGCTGGACAGCCCCAGCATTTT. It specifies CAISERTAGQPQHF.

This clonotype was recorded at least ten times. The chain combines TRBV4-1 with TRBJ1-1, with a possible D match to TRBD1 (5 bases). V lost 0 bases to trimming and J lost 5 bases, with 19 bases between them. The germline gives CDR1 MGHRA, CDR2 YSYEKL. The CDR3 runs to 17 residues. The CDR3 reads CASSQDLARGLSTEAFF. In nucleotides, the CDR3 is TGCGCCAGCAGCCAAGATTTGGCTAGGGGTTTGAGTACTGAAGCTTTCTTT.

This clonotype has a single count. Possible read error: a much larger clone is one base away. The CDR3 is CAIGGAEGGYTF. DNA of the CDR3: TGTGCCATCGGTGGGGCCGAGGGGGGCTACACCTTC. V usage is TRBV10-3 and J usage is TRBJ1-2; D might be TRBD1 (5 bases). Germline V gene data show CDR1 as ENHRY and CDR2 as SYGVKD. Trimming removed 8 bases at V and 8 bases at J, with 15 bases between. CDR3 length: 12 residues.

This clonotype was seen repeatedly, ten times or more. The chain joins TRBV6-4 to TRBJ2-1; 10 bases align to TRBD2. The CDR3 sequence is 16 residues long. The V gene's germline CDR1 is MRHNA and CDR2 SNTAGT. J was trimmed by 9 bases and V by 3 bases; bases with no gene match: 11. DNA of the CDR3: TGTGCCAGCAGTGATGGGGGCCTAGCGGGGGCAGTTGAGCAGTTCTTC. Encoded protein: CASSDGGLAGAVEQFF.

In this sample, this clonotype turned up many times. CDR3 in DNA: TGTGCCAGCAACCTAAGCGGGGGGCCCGTCGAGCAGTACTTC. Translating gives CASNLSGGPVEQYF. The chain joins TRBV6-2 or TRBV6-3 to TRBJ2-7, with 9 bases fitting TRBD2. Germline V gene data show CDR1 as MNHEY and CDR2 as SVGEGT. Germline trimming cut 7 bases from V and 6 bases from J; bases unmatched to any gene: 10. This CDR3 spans 14 amino acids.

The gene calls are TRBV6-2 or TRBV6-3 and TRBJ2-1, with D possibly matching TRBD2 (8 bases). V was cut by 5 bases and J by 4 bases, with 24 bases left in between. Germline CDR1 and CDR2: MNHEY and SVGEGT. The CDR3 is 18 residues long. CDR3: CASSLTGVSGLGYNEQFF. Here the CDR3 DNA reads TGTGCCAGCAGTCTAACAGGGGTATCGGGACTAGGTTACAATGAGCAGTTCTTC.

This clonotype was counted many times. This chain joins TRBV5-1 and TRBJ1-1; D gene unclear. CDR1 is SGHRS and CDR2 is YFSETQ in the germline V gene. V gave up 2 bases and J gave up 2 bases, with 10 bases separating them. The CDR3 totals 14 residues. The chain's CDR3 is CASSFSGTNTEAFF. The CDR3 DNA follows: TGCGCCAGCAGCTTTAGTGGCACAAACACTGAAGCTTTCTTT.

The rearrangement uses TRBV4-1 and TRBJ2-2; D is possibly TRBD1 (6 bases). Trimming pared 8 bases from V and 5 bases from J, leaving 15 bases between. The length of the CDR3 is 14 residues. Looked up from germline, CDR1 is MGHRA and CDR2 is YSYEKL. CDR3 loop: CASPTQGITGELFF. In DNA, the CDR3 is TGCGCCAGCCCAACCCAGGGGATAACCGGGGAGCTGTTTTTT.

This clonotype has a count of ten or more. The chain is built from TRBV7-8 and TRBJ1-1; D is unresolved. V dropped 2 bases and J dropped 11 bases, with 12 bases sitting between them. Germline V lookup: CDR1 SGHVS, CDR2 FQNEAQ. The CDR3 is made up of 12 amino acids. This CDR3 reads CASSLTGLDAFF. The CDR3 DNA reads TGTGCCAGCAGCTTAACGGGGTTGGACGCTTTCTTT.

Points on this clonotype: It may be a read error: a sequence one base away is much more abundant. The genes are TRBV11-1 and TRBJ2-1; D possibly uses TRBD1 or TRBD2 (6 bases each). Germline V CDR1 and CDR2: SGHAT, FQDESV (reference sequence). The CDR3 spans 13 residues. CDR3 nucleotides: TGTGTCAGCAGCTCCCTAGGGGGGAATGAGCAGTTCTTC. It codes for CVSSSLGGNEQFF.